A single sample is the source of the 23 T cell receptor beta chains below, sequenced in a study of T cells after yellow fever vaccination. TCRdb processed the 5' RACE reads anew with MiXCR; each CDR3 protein has one entry. In the table there are a few hundred thousand distinct CDR3 sequences, around a sixth of which are singletons. The sample here was PBMCs, taken around 5 days after the first yellow fever vaccination. The receptors were gathered from a young man who received the YFV17D yellow fever vaccine.

This chain uses TRBV7-3 with TRBJ1-2; 11 bases line up with TRBD1. There are 15 residues in the CDR3. V lost 5 bases and J lost 6; bases outside the gene matches: 8. CDR1 is SGHTA and CDR2 is FQGTGA in the germline V gene. The CDR3 bases are TGTGCCAGCAGCCCTGGGACAGGGGGAGTAGATGGCTACACCTTC. It is translated as CASSPGTGGVDGYTF.

The J gene is TRBJ2-7, the V gene TRBV7-2, with TRBD2 identical over 7 bases. CDR3 length equals 14 residues. With 3 bases clipped from V and 9 bases from J, the junction kept 11 bases outside the gene matches. Germline V lookup: CDR1 SGHTA, CDR2 FQGNSA. The DNA for the CDR3 is TGTGCCAGCAGCTTTCCGGGGGGATTGGGCGGGCAGTACGTC. Translation gives CASSFPGGLGGQYV.

This clonotype was counted only a few times. The chain links TRBV3-1 to TRBJ2-3; 9 bases agree with TRBD2. V trimming: 4 bases; J trimming: 6 bases; junction bases outside the gene matches: 5. This CDR3 spans 14 amino acids. Germline V gene lookup returns CDR1 LGHDT and CDR2 YNNKEL (reference sequence). The CDR3 DNA reads as TGTGCCAGCAGCCGGACTAGCGAGGGGGATACGCAGTATTTT. Its protein is CASSRTSEGDTQYF.

This clonotype was seen repeatedly, ten times or more. The rearrangement uses TRBV12-3 or TRBV12-4 and TRBJ1-6, with no clear D. The V end lost 3 bases, the J end lost 7 bases, and 13 bases lay between the germline ends. The length of the CDR3 is 15 residues. CDR3 residues: CASSFLPGSNSPLHF. In nucleotides, the CDR3 is TGTGCCAGCAGTTTCCTCCCAGGTTCCAATTCACCCCTCCACTTT.

This chain connects TRBV14 to TRBJ1-4, with a weak D call TRBD1 (5 bases). Germline V gene sequence: CDR1 SGHDN, CDR2 FVKESK. The CDR3 is 15 residues long. V dropped 4 bases and J dropped 7 bases, with 16 bases sitting between them. DNA for the CDR3: TGTGCCAGCAGCCTTACAGGACGGGGACTTGAAAAACTGTTTTTT. This translates into CASSLTGRGLEKLFF.

The chain couples TRBV7-3 to TRBJ2-3; tentatively, D is TRBD2 (6 bases). In germline, CDR1 is SGHTA, CDR2 FQGTGA. V lost 6 bases and J lost 2, with 12 bases in between. CDR3 size: 14 residues. CDR3 bases: TGTGCCAGCAGACCCGGGACTTTCACAGATACGCAGTATTTT. Translating gives CASRPGTFTDTQYF.

This chain uses TRBV5-1 with TRBJ2-2; 9 nucleotides align to TRBD2. Losses at the gene ends were 0 bases for V and 3 bases for J; bases not matched to a gene: 3. The V gene's germline CDR1 is SGHRS and CDR2 YFSETQ. CDR3 size: 16 residues. The chain's CDR3 is CASSLGLAGYTGELFF. Written as DNA, the CDR3 is TGCGCCAGCAGCTTGGGCCTAGCGGGGTACACCGGGGAGCTGTTTTTT.

This clonotype came up many times. V gene TRBV7-9 combines with J gene TRBJ2-3; tentatively, D is TRBD1 (5 bases). Trimming left V 5 bases short and J 0 bases short, with 12 bases between. This CDR3 has 15 amino acids. From germline, CDR1 is SEHNR and CDR2 FQNEAQ (reference sequence). CDR3 in amino acids: CASSPGHPSTDTQYF. As DNA, the CDR3 is TGTGCCAGCAGCCCCGGACACCCTAGCACAGATACGCAGTATTTT.

Ten or more counts support this clonotype. The chain combines TRBV6-1 with TRBJ1-3; D gene unclear. Germline V gene data show CDR1 as MNHNS and CDR2 as SASEGT. This CDR3 has 11 amino acids. Trimming removed 5 bases from V and 3 bases from J, with 2 bases in between. The CDR3 loop reads CASSFGNTIYF. CDR3 sequence (DNA): TGTGCCAGCAGTTTTGGAAACACCATATATTTT.

The gene calls are TRBV4-1 and TRBJ2-1; no clear D gene. The CDR3 is 17 residues long. Germline CDR1 and CDR2: MGHRA and YSYEKL. Trimming stripped 2 bases from V and 2 bases from J, with 16 bases between. This CDR3 reads CASSQTELAYAYNEQFF. The CDR3 DNA sequence: TGCGCCAGCAGCCAAACAGAGCTGGCATATGCCTACAATGAGCAGTTCTTC.

A word on this clonotype: One end of the junction fails to match germline, which may point to a read error. V usage is TRBV24-1 and J usage is TRBJ2-5; D not resolved. The length of the CDR3 is 16 residues. Per germline, CDR1 KGHDR and CDR2 SFDVKD. CDR3 loop: CATGDRAERVGETQYF. In DNA, the CDR3 is TGTGCCACCGGTGACCGAGCTGAAAGAGTCGGGGAGACCCAGTACTTC.

In this sample, this clonotype turned up a few times. The CDR3 region is CASSYVSGSNYGYTF. CDR3 DNA sequence: TGTGCCAGCAGTTACGTGTCGGGGTCTAACTATGGCTACACCTTC. This rearrangement joins TRBV6-5 to TRBJ1-2; D not resolved. Germline values: CDR1 MNHEY, CDR2 SVGAGI. The CDR3 is 15 amino acids. The V end was cut by 2 bases, the J end by 0 bases, with 10 bases between.

This clonotype was seen a few times. CDR3 loop: CAISEVGKYTF. The CDR3 DNA reads as TGTGCCATCAGTGAGGTGGGGAAGTACACCTTC. The chain recombines TRBV10-3 with TRBJ1-2; D unresolved. The ends were cut back, 2 bases at V and 11 bases at J, with 9 bases in the middle. This CDR3 region has 11 residues. Germline loops: CDR1 ENHRY, CDR2 SYGVKD.

The genes are TRBV3-1 and TRBJ2-3; possible D gene TRBD2, 5 bases. The CDR3 totals 14 residues. CDR1 is LGHDT and CDR2 is YNNKEL in the germline V gene (reference sequence). V was shortened by 7 bases and J by 11 bases, with 22 bases between the two germline ends. The CDR3 DNA reads as TGTGCCAGCACCCCCCGGGGAACCATAGGAGGGCAGTATTTT. Translating it yields CASTPRGTIGGQYF.

The rearrangement links TRBV20-1 to TRBJ2-1, with 8 nucleotides matching TRBD2. V trimming: 5 bases; J trimming: 7 bases; junction bases outside the gene matches: 7. The CDR3 length is 13 residues. The germline CDR1 and CDR2 sequences are DFQATT and SNEGSKA (reference sequence). CDR3 in amino acids: CSARLAGLNEQFF. The DNA of the CDR3 is TGCAGTGCTCGGCTAGCGGGTCTAAATGAGCAGTTCTTC.

The J gene is TRBJ2-2, the V gene TRBV6-1, with D possibly matching TRBD2 (6 bases). The CDR3 totals 13 residues. Germline V gene lookup returns CDR1 MNHNS and CDR2 SASEGT. Trimming left V 11 bases short and J 4 bases short, with 14 bases between. CDR3 amino acids: CAFRGSGTGELFF. The CDR3 nucleotides are TGTGCCTTTCGGGGTAGCGGCACCGGGGAGCTGTTTTTT.

The V and J genes are TRBV4-1 and TRBJ1-1; TRBD1 aligns across 10 bases. The CDR3 contains 16 residues. Germline CDR1 MGHRA, CDR2 YSYEKL. V shed 4 bases, J shed 4 bases, and the junction held 9 bases outside the gene matches. The CDR3: CASSLGTGVWVTEAFF. The CDR3 nucleotides are TGCGCCAGCAGCCTCGGGACAGGGGTGTGGGTCACTGAAGCTTTCTTT.

CDR3 bases: TGTGCCACGGGAGGGGGAGGGGACGAGCAGTACTTC. It yields the protein CATGGGGDEQYF. This rearrangement joins TRBV25-1 to TRBJ2-7, with 8 positions matching TRBD2. The CDR3 spans 12 residues. In germline, CDR1 is MGHDK, CDR2 SYGVNS. The J segment lost 5 bases and the V segment lost 10 bases, leaving 7 bases of the junction unmatched.

This clonotype was counted many times. The chain uses TRBV2 and TRBJ2-5; D remains unclear. V was shortened by 10 bases and J by 5 bases, with 14 bases between the two germline ends. Germline CDR1 and CDR2: SNHLY and FYNNEI. This CDR3 comprises 12 residues. The CDR3 loop reads CATTSSGETQYF. The CDR3 DNA reads TGTGCCACTACCTCCTCTGGTGAGACCCAGTACTTC. Filled out from reference TRBV2 and TRBJ2-5, the complete variable domain reads EPEVTQTPSHQVTQMGQEVILRCVPISNHLYFYWYRQILGQKVEFLVSFYNNEISEKSEIFDDQFSVERPDGSNFTLKIRSTKLEDSAMYFCATTSSGETQYFGPGTRLLVL.

The J gene is TRBJ2-2, the V gene TRBV5-1; D is ambiguous. The germline gives CDR1 SGHRS, CDR2 YFSETQ. The CDR3 contains 16 residues. V was pared by 6 bases and J by 4 bases, with 19 bases between. The CDR3 loop reads CASKGQATPGTGELFF. The CDR3 bases are TGCGCCAGCAAGGGCCAGGCCACCCCGGGCACCGGGGAGCTGTTTTTT.

In its sample, this clonotype was seen a few times. V is TRBV7-8 and J is TRBJ1-1; no clear D. Germline-derived CDR1 and CDR2 are SGHVS and FQNEAQ. V dropped 0 bases and J dropped 11 bases, with 10 bases sitting between them. The CDR3 loop spans 12 amino acids. This CDR3 reads CASSLAREEAFF. CDR3 sequence (DNA): TGTGCCAGCAGCTTAGCGCGCGAGGAGGCTTTCTTT.

This clonotype was recorded many times. The V and J genes are TRBV4-1 and TRBJ1-1; tentative D call: TRBD1 (5 bases). Germline V lookup: CDR1 MGHRA, CDR2 YSYEKL. Between the trimmed V and J ends, which lost 3 bases and 6 bases, there was a span of 20 bases. This CDR3 is 16 amino acids long. The CDR3 here is CASSHPGLKPRAEAFF. The CDR3 DNA reads as TGCGCCAGCAGCCACCCGGGACTTAAGCCCCGGGCTGAAGCTTTCTTT.

The chain links TRBV7-9 to TRBJ1-5, with TRBD1 matching over 7 bases. The germline V gene has CDR1 SEHNR and CDR2 FQNEAQ (reference sequence). The CDR3 contains 13 residues. The V gene end was trimmed by 1 base and the J gene end by 16 bases; junction bases not matched to a gene: 10. CDR3 amino acids: CASSLGPDRTCHF. Here the CDR3 DNA reads TGTGCCAGCAGCTTAGGCCCGGACAGGACTTGTCATTTT.